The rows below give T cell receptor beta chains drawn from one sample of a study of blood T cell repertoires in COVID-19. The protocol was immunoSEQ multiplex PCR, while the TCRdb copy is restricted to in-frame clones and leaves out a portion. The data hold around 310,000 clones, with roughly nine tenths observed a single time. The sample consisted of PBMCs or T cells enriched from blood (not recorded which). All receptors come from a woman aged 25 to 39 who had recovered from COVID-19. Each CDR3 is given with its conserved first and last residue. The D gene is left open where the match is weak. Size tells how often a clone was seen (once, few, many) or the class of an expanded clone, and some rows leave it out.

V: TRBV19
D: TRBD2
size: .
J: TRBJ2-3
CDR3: CASSPGLGTSPTTDTQYF
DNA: TGTGCCAGTAGCCCGGGACTAGGAACCTCCCCTACCACAGATACGCAGTATTTT

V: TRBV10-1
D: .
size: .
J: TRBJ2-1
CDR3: CASSVEISSYNEQFF
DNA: TGCGCCAGCAGTGTTGAGATTAGCTCCTACAATGAGCAGTTCTTC

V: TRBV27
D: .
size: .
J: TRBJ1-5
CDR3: CASSLTSSGGNQPQHF
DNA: TGTGCCAGCAGTCTTACCTCCTCGGGGGGCAATCAGCCCCAGCATTTT

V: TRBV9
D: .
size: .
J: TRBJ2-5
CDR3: CASSVVAGETQYF
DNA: TGTGCCAGCAGCGTAGTGGCAGGGGAGACCCAGTACTTC

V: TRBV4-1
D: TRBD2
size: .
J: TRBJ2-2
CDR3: CASSLRGLAGGTGELFF
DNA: TGCGCCAGCAGCCTCCGGGGACTAGCGGGAGGAACCGGGGAGCTGTTTTTT

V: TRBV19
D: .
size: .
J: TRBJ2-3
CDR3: CASSDRDTADTQYF
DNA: TGTGCCAGTAGTGACCGTGACACGGCAGATACGCAGTATTTT

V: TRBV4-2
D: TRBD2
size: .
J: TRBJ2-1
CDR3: CASSRDLAASGYNEQFF
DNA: TGTGCCAGCAGCCGAGACCTCGCCGCTAGCGGTTACAATGAGCAGTTCTTC

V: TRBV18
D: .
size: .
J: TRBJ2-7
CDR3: CASSPGLAYEQYF
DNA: TGTGCCAGCTCACCAGGCCTGGCCTACGAGCAGTACTTC

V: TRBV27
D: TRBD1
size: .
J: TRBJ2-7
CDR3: CASSPGTVYEQYF
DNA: TGTGCCAGCAGTCCCGGGACAGTATACGAGCAGTACTTC

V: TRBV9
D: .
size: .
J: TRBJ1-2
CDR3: CASSAPEAGGHTF
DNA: TGTGCCAGCAGCGCACCCGAGGCGGGGGGCCACACCTTC

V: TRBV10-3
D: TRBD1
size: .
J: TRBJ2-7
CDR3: CAISERDSAYEQYF
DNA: TGTGCCATCAGTGAGAGGGACAGCGCCTACGAGCAGTACTTC

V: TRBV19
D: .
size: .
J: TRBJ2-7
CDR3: CASSRVGITGTPLTYEQYF
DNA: TGTGCCAGTAGTAGGGTAGGGATCACAGGGACCCCTCTAACCTACGAGCAGTACTTC

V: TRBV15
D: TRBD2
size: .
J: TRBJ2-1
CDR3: CATSRRPSGKSYNEQFF
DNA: TGTGCCACCAGCAGAAGACCCAGCGGGAAATCCTACAATGAGCAGTTCTTC

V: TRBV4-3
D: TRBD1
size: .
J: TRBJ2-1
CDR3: CASSQDRDRAFNEQFF
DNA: TGCGCCAGCAGCCAAGACCGGGACAGGGCGTTCAATGAGCAGTTCTTC

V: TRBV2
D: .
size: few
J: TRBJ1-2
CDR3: CASSEQALYGYTF
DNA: TGTGCCAGCAGTGAGCAGGCCCTCTATGGCTACACCTTC

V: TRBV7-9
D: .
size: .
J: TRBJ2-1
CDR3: CMAAPSYNEQFF
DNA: TGTATGGCTGCACCCTCCTACAATGAGCAGTTCTTC

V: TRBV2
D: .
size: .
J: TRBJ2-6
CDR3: CASIHGTFPSGANVLTF
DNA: TGTGCCAGCATCCACGGGACATTCCCCTCTGGGGCCAACGTCCTGACTTTC

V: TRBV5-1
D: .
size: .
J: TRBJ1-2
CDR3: CASSLMEGYGYTF
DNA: TGCGCCAGCAGCTTGATGGAGGGCTATGGCTACACCTTC

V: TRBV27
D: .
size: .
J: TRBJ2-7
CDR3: CASRPHRGLSDEQYF
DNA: TGTGCCAGCAGGCCTCACAGGGGACTTTCGGACGAGCAGTACTTC

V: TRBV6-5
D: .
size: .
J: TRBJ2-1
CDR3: CASSYYFDEQFF
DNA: TGTGCCAGCAGTTACTATTTCGATGAGCAGTTCTTC

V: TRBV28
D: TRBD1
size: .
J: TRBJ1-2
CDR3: CASSFQQGAYGYTF
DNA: TGTGCCAGCAGTTTCCAACAGGGGGCCTATGGCTACACCTTC

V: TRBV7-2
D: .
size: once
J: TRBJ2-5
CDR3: CASSLYRLRETQYF
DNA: TGTGCCAGCAGCTTATATAGACTGAGAGAGACCCAGTACTTC

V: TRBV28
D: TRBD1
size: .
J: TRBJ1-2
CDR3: CASSFGQVLSGGYTF
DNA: TGTGCCAGCAGTTTTGGACAGGTTCTTAGTGGGGGCTACACCTTC

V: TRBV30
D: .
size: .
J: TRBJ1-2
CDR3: CAWSPRQDYGYTF
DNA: TGTGCCTGGAGTCCTAGACAGGACTATGGCTACACCTTC

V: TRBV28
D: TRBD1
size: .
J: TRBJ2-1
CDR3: CASSPRQGLFF
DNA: TGTGCCAGCAGCCCTCGACAGGGTCTGTTCTTC

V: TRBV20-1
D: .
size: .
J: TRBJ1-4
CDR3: CSANQGEKLFF
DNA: TGCAGTGCAAACCAGGGTGAAAAACTGTTTTTT

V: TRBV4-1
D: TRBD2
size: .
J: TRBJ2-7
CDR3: CASSQGTSGFYEQYF
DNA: TGCGCCAGCAGCCAGGGGACTAGCGGGTTCTACGAGCAGTACTTC

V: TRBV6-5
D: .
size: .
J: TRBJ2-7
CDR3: CASRQDYDSYEQYF
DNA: TGTGCCAGCAGGCAAGACTACGACTCCTACGAGCAGTACTTC

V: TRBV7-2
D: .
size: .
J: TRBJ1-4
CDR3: CASSLAGQGFGKLFF
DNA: TGTGCCAGCAGCTTAGCGGGGCAGGGTTTTGGAAAACTGTTTTTT

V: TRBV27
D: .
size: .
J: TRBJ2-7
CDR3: CASSLMAPGHTQYEQYF
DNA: TGTGCCAGCAGTTTGATGGCCCCCGGACATACACAGTACGAGCAGTACTTC

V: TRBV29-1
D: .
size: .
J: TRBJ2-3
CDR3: CSVDGLLSTDTQYF
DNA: TGCAGCGTTGATGGACTCTTAAGCACAGATACGCAGTATTTT

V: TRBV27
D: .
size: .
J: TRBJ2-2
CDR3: CASSPTRETGELFF
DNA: TGTGCCAGCAGTCCTACGAGGGAAACCGGGGAGCTGTTTTTT

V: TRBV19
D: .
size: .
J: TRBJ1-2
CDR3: CASSIEPGAGYTF
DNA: TGTGCCAGTAGTATAGAGCCAGGGGCAGGCTACACCTTC

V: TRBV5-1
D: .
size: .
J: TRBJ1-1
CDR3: CASSFNEMNTEAFF
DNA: TGCGCCAGCAGTTTCAATGAGATGAACACTGAAGCTTTCTTT

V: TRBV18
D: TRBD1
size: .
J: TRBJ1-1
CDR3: CASFMTGGAYTEAFF
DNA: TGTGCCAGCTTCATGACAGGGGGCGCCTACACTGAAGCTTTCTTT

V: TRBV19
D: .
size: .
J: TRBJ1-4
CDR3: CASRPRGSGGEKLFF
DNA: TGTGCCAGTAGACCCCGCGGGAGCGGCGGGGAAAAACTGTTTTTT

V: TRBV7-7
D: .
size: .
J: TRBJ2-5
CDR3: CASSLDRQETQYF
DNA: TGTGCTAGCAGCTTAGACAGACAAGAGACCCAGTACTTC

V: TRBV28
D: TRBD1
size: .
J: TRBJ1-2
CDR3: CASSRRTGPNYGYTF
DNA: TGTGCCAGCAGTCGACGGACAGGGCCCAACTATGGCTACACCTTC

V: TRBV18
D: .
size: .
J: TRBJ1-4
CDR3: CASSPLDTPGEKLFF
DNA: TGTGCCAGCTCACCATTAGACACCCCGGGGGAAAAACTGTTTTTT

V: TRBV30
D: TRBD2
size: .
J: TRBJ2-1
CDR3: CAWRGTSGYNEQFF
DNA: TGTGCCTGGAGGGGAACTAGCGGTTACAATGAGCAGTTCTTC

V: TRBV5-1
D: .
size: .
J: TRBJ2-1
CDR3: CATSGGRYNEQFF
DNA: TGCGCCACCAGCGGAGGGAGGTACAATGAGCAGTTCTTC

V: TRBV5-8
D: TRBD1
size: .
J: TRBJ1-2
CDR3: CASSLGTGRGDYGYTF
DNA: TGTGCCAGCAGCTTAGGGACAGGGAGGGGGGACTATGGCTACACCTTC

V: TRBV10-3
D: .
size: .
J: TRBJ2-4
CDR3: CAISERELLAKNIQYF
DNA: TGTGCCATCAGTGAGCGAGAGCTCCTAGCCAAAAACATTCAGTACTTC

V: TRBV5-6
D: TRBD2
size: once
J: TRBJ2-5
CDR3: CASSVAGGDQETQYF
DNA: TGTGCCAGCAGCGTAGCGGGAGGGGACCAAGAGACCCAGTACTTC

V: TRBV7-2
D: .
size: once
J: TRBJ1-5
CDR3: CASSYSLGGDYPFSQPQHF
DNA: TGTGCCAGCAGCTACAGCCTGGGAGGGGACTACCCCTTCAGTCAGCCCCAGCATTTT

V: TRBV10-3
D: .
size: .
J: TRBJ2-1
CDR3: CAISSVGNEQFF
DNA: TGTGCCATTTCTTCGGTCGGGAATGAGCAGTTCTTC

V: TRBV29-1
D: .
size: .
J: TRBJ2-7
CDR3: CSVYQGPYEQYF
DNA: TGCAGCGTTTATCAGGGTCCCTACGAGCAGTACTTC

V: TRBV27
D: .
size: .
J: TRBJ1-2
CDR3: CASSFAGGYGYTF
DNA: TGTGCCAGCAGTTTCGCGGGGGGCTATGGCTACACCTTC

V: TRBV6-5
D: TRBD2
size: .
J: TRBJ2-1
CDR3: CASSPLAGGANEQFF
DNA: TGTGCCAGCAGTCCGCTAGCGGGAGGCGCCAATGAGCAGTTCTTC

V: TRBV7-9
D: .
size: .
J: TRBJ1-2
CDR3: CASSYTQAFYGYTF
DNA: TGTGCCAGCAGCTACACACAGGCCTTCTATGGCTACACCTTC

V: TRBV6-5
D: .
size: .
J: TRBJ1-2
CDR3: CASNPADKAGGYTF
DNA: TGTGCCAGCAACCCCGCGGACAAAGCGGGGGGCTACACCTTC

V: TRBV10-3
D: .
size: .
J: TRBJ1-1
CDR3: CASTLIQEGGTEAFF
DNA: TGTGCCAGCACGCTAATACAGGAAGGGGGCACTGAAGCTTTCTTT

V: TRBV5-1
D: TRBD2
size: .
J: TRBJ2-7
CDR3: CASSGGAGFSYEQYF
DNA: TGCGCCAGCAGCGGGGGAGCGGGATTCTCCTACGAGCAGTACTTC

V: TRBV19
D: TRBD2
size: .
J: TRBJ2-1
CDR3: CASSTPRLAGTRVNEQFF
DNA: TGTGCCAGTAGTACCCCCAGACTAGCGGGAACCCGGGTGAATGAGCAGTTCTTC

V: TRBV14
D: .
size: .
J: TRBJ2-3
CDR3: CASKKRNTDTQYF
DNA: TGTGCCAGCAAGAAGCGGAACACAGATACGCAGTATTTT

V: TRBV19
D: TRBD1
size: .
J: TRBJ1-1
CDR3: CASSMQNRGSDTEAFF
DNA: TGTGCCAGTAGTATGCAGAACAGGGGTTCAGACACTGAAGCTTTCTTT

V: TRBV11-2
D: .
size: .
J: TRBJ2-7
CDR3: CASSFPRGRLAHGDYEQYF
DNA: TGTGCCAGCAGCTTCCCTAGAGGGAGATTGGCCCACGGGGACTACGAGCAGTACTTC